The 13 T cell receptor beta chains below all came from one sample that was sequenced in a study of vaccination effects on CD4 cells after COVID-19. TCRdb's table, derived via immunoSEQ multiplex PCR, lists solely in-frame clones and lacks some. The repertoire holds 30,000 to 45,000 clones, with around 66% as singletons. No antigens are known for them. Before any sequencing was done, the ViraFEST assay used viral peptide pools to expand antigen-specific CD4+ T cells. Once cultured for approximately ten days, the cells underwent separation to obtain CD4+ T cells. No vaccinee had earlier SARS-CoV-2 infection, and nucleocapsid antibodies were negative. The sequencing used CD4+ T cells from PBMCs cultured with HCoV-OC43 spike peptides, collected before COVID-19 vaccination. Subset described: HCoV-OC43 spike overlapping peptide pool stimulation. The receptors come from a human donor who received a COVID-19 vaccine.

V and J are TRBV3-1 (or the pseudogene TRBV3-2) and TRBJ1-2; no firm D call. Germline CDR1 is LGHDT and CDR2 is YNNKEL (reference sequence). Trimming stripped 1 base from V and 4 bases from J, with 16 bases between. The CDR3 is 16 residues long. The CDR3 spells CASSQGSRGNGYGYTF. CDR3 DNA: TGTGCCAGCAGCCAAGGGAGTCGAGGAAATGGCTATGGCTACACCTTC.

The rearrangement joins TRBV21-1 to TRBJ2-5. TRBV21-1 is a pseudogene. The CDR3 sequence is 17 residues long. CDR3 coding DNA: TGTGCCAGCAGCAAATTAGCCAGGGAGAGACCCTACGAGACCCAGTACTTC. This sequence encodes CASSKLARERPYETQYF.

The gene calls are TRBV12-3 or TRBV12-4 and TRBJ1-4, with TRBD1 as a possible D gene (5 bases). With 4 bases removed from V and 7 bases from J, the gap between germline ends came to 10 bases. This CDR3 has 13 amino acids. The CDR3 nucleotides read TGTGCCAGCAGTTGGGGCAGTAGTGAAAAACTGTTTTTT. Its translation is CASSWGSSEKLFF.

The rearrangement links TRBV6-5 to TRBJ1-2; the D is unclear. There are 11 residues in the CDR3. Trimming removed 5 bases from V and 2 bases from J, with 3 bases in between. Germline loops: CDR1 MNHEY, CDR2 SVGAGI. The CDR3 protein is CASSSNYGYTF. CDR3 bases: TGTGCCAGCAGTAGCAACTATGGCTACACCTTC.

This chain uses TRBV20-1 with TRBJ2-7; D is undetermined. The CDR3 runs 13 residues. With 4 bases removed from V and 3 bases from J, the gap between germline ends came to 13 bases. From germline, CDR1 is DFQATT and CDR2 SNEGSKA (reference sequence). Here the CDR3 DNA reads TGCAGTGCTATTGACCGTTTGGGCTACGAGCAGTACTTC. It yields the protein CSAIDRLGYEQYF.

The genes are TRBV7-8 and TRBJ1-2, with 8 bases fitting TRBD1. The V gene's germline CDR1 is SGHVS and CDR2 FQNEAQ. CDR3 length: 16 amino acids. With 3 bases clipped from V and 0 bases from J, the junction kept 6 bases outside the gene matches. CDR3: CASSFTGGIANYGYTF. In DNA form, the CDR3 reads TGTGCCAGCAGCTTTACAGGGGGGATAGCTAACTATGGCTACACCTTC.

This clone was counted many times. The chain carries TRBV19 and TRBJ2-1, with 7 bases aligning to TRBD2. The CDR3 has 15 residues. Germline V gene data show CDR1 as LNHDA and CDR2 as SQIVND (reference sequence). With V trimmed by 5 bases and J by 0 bases, 4 bases remained unmatched. CDR3 in DNA: TGTGCCAGTAGTGAACTAGCGAACTCCTACAATGAGCAGTTCTTC. Protein product: CASSELANSYNEQFF.

This clone was seen only a few times. This chain links TRBV2 with TRBJ2-2; a possible D gene is TRBD1 (6 bases). This CDR3 has 14 amino acids. Trimming pared 5 bases from V and 7 bases from J, leaving 14 bases between. CDR1 and CDR2 from the germline V gene are SNHLY and FYNNEI. This CDR3 is CASSWQGKGGELFF. The CDR3 nucleotides read TGTGCCAGCAGTTGGCAGGGGAAAGGCGGGGAGCTGTTTTTT.

CDR3 coding DNA: TGTGCCAGCAGCCAACCGGGACAGGGGAGTGAAAAACTGTTTTTT. This sequence encodes CASSQPGQGSEKLFF. The chain is built from TRBV3-1 (or the pseudogene TRBV3-2) and TRBJ1-4; 10 nucleotides line up with TRBD1. The CDR3 has 15 amino acids. CDR1 LGHDT and CDR2 YNNKEL come from the germline V gene (reference sequence). The ends lost 2 bases at V and 7 bases at J; junction bases unmatched: 4.

V is TRBV18 and J is TRBJ1-1; 7 bases align to TRBD1. V trimming: 2 bases; J trimming: 2 bases; junction bases outside the gene matches: 8. The CDR3 is 16 amino acids. Germline V gene data show CDR1 as KGHSH and CDR2 as LQKENI. The CDR3 loop reads CASSPLGQGGNTEAFF. CDR3 bases: TGTGCCAGCTCACCATTAGGTCAGGGGGGAAACACTGAAGCTTTCTTT.

This clone has a handful of counts. The CDR3 here is CSATETGELFF. The DNA for the CDR3 is TGCAGTGCTACCGAAACCGGGGAGCTGTTTTTT. The V gene is TRBV20-1, the J gene TRBJ2-2, with D unclear. The V and J ends lost 4 bases and 5 bases respectively, with 5 bases between them. CDR3 length: 11 amino acids. Per the germline V gene, CDR1 is DFQATT and CDR2 is SNEGSKA (reference sequence).

This clone has a handful of counts. The chain combines TRBV5-8 with TRBJ1-5, with D unclear. Trimming stripped 0 bases from V and 3 bases from J, with 13 bases between. The CDR3 consists of 16 residues. CDR1 SGHTS and CDR2 YDEGEE come from the germline V gene. DNA of the CDR3: TGTGCCAGCAGCTTGGTATTAGGTACCAACAATCAGCCCCAGCATTTT. Amino acid sequence: CASSLVLGTNNQPQHF.

This chain uses TRBV5-6 with TRBJ1-5; D unresolved. The CDR3 has 17 residues. The V end lost 1 base, the J end lost 4 bases, and 18 bases lay between the germline ends. Germline CDR1 is SGHDT and CDR2 is YYEEEE. CDR3 nucleotide sequence: TGTGCCAGCAGCTTGTCCGCGGGAATCTCAAGGAATCAGCCCCAGCATTTT. This encodes CASSLSAGISRNQPQHF.